The 30 T cell receptor beta chains below all came from one sample that was sequenced in a study of early T cells in non-severe SARS-CoV-2 infection. TCRdb itself ran the 5' RACE reads through MiXCR, one entry per CDR3 protein. The data hold over 25,000 distinct CDR3 sequences, with around 4.4% observed a single time. Sequenced: whole blood. The receptors come from an adult who was a healthcare worker with PCR-confirmed SARS-CoV-2 infection or an uninfected control (not recorded which).

This clonotype was counted at least ten times. J is TRBJ2-3 and V is TRBV6-6, with D hard to call. The CDR3 contains 11 residues. Germline loops: CDR1 MNHNY, CDR2 SVGAGI (reference sequence). Trimming took off 6 bases at V and 3 bases at J, with 4 bases between the two ends. CDR3 DNA sequence: TGTGCCAGCAGAGAAACAGATACGCAGTATTTT. This gives the protein CASRETDTQYF.

This clonotype was seen at least ten times. The gene calls are TRBV5-1 and TRBJ1-1; D is ambiguous. This CDR3 spans 13 amino acids. Trimming took off 5 bases at V and 0 bases at J, with 8 bases between the two ends. CDR1 is SGHRS, CDR2 YFSETQ, per germline. Written as DNA, the CDR3 is TGCGCCAGCAGGGGAGGGTTGAACACTGAAGCTTTCTTT. Encoded protein: CASRGGLNTEAFF.

The sample holds many counts of this clonotype. The genes are TRBV4-1 and TRBJ1-1; unclear D gene. CDR1 MGHRA and CDR2 YSYEKL come from the germline V gene. CDR3 length equals 14 residues. Trimming stripped 2 bases from V and 1 base from J, with 8 bases between. The CDR3 is CASSQRSGNTEAFF. In DNA form, the CDR3 reads TGCGCCAGCAGCCAAAGGTCAGGGAACACTGAAGCTTTCTTT.

The rearrangement links TRBV5-1 to TRBJ1-3; D is unresolved. Trimming left V 4 bases short and J 0 bases short, with 8 bases between. Germline lookup yields CDR1 SGHRS and CDR2 YFSETQ. The CDR3 contains 14 residues. Written as DNA, the CDR3 is TGCGCCAGCAGCCAAGACAACTCTGGAAACACCATATATTTT. Protein: CASSQDNSGNTIYF.

The chain is built from TRBV11-2 and TRBJ1-1; D call uncertain. The V end was cut by 5 bases, the J end by 0 bases, with 7 bases between. The CDR3 consists of 13 residues. Germline loops: CDR1 SGHAT, CDR2 FQNNGV. The CDR3 spells CASSQPMNTEAFF. The CDR3, as DNA: TGTGCCAGCAGCCAACCCATGAACACTGAAGCTTTCTTT.

The table lists this clonotype with many counts. V gene TRBV7-9 combines with J gene TRBJ1-1; a possible D gene is TRBD1 (5 bases). The CDR3 consists of 13 residues. Germline CDR1 SEHNR, CDR2 FQNEAQ (reference sequence). The V end was cut by 1 base, the J end by 5 bases, with 8 bases between. CDR3 nucleotide sequence: TGTGCCAGCAGCTTAGGGGCAGGGACTGAAGCTTTCTTT. Amino acid sequence: CASSLGAGTEAFF. The whole variable domain, filled in from reference TRBV7-9 and TRBJ1-1, reads DTGVSQNPRHKITKRGQNVTFRCDPISEHNRLYWYRQTLGQGPEFLTYFQNEAQLEKSRLLSDRFSAERPKGSFSTLEIQRTEQGDSAMYLCASSLGAGTEAFFGQGTRLTVV.

The sample holds many counts of this clonotype. The gene calls are TRBV7-8 and TRBJ1-5; 7 bases fit TRBD1. Germline V gene sequence: CDR1 SGHVS, CDR2 FQNEAQ. Trimming removed 5 bases from V and 2 bases from J; junction bases left unmatched: 6. The CDR3 is made up of 15 amino acids. CDR3 region: CASSPGGPRNQPQHF. CDR3 sequence (DNA): TGTGCCAGCAGCCCAGGGGGGCCGCGCAATCAGCCCCAGCATTTT. Filled out from reference TRBV7-8 and TRBJ1-5, the complete variable domain reads GAGVSQSPRYKVAKRGQDVALRCDPISGHVSLFWYQQALGQGPEFLTYFQNEAQLDKSGLPSDRFFAERPEGSVSTLKIQRTQQEDSAVYLCASSPGGPRNQPQHFGDGTRLSIL.

This clonotype came up many times. V is TRBV6-6 and J is TRBJ2-7, with 10 bases fitting TRBD1. V gave up 6 bases and J gave up 2 bases; unmatched junction bases: 4. Per the germline V gene, CDR1 is MNHNY and CDR2 is SVGAGI (reference sequence). CDR3 length equals 14 residues. The CDR3 nucleotides read TGTGCCAGCAGCGCCGGGACAGGGGCCTACGAGCAGTACTTC. It codes for CASSAGTGAYEQYF.

J is TRBJ1-1 and V is TRBV29-1; 7 bases are a match to TRBD1. The CDR3 is 12 amino acids. Germline V gene lookup returns CDR1 SQVTM and CDR2 ANQGSEA. With 7 bases clipped from V and 4 bases from J, the junction kept 6 bases outside the gene matches. CDR3 bases: TGCAGCGCCGACAGGGACGGCACTGAAGCTTTCTTT. This encodes CSADRDGTEAFF.

This clonotype was counted ten times or more. The chain carries TRBV24-1 and TRBJ2-1, with unresolved D. Trimming left V 2 bases short and J 5 bases short, with 12 bases between. The CDR3 is 15 residues long. Germline loops: CDR1 KGHDR, CDR2 SFDVKD. Here the CDR3 reads CATSDSRVGNNEQFF. The DNA for the CDR3 is TGTGCCACCAGTGATTCGAGAGTTGGGAACAATGAGCAGTTCTTC.

This clonotype was picked up many times. The chain links TRBV2 to TRBJ1-1; D gene unclear. The CDR3 contains 12 residues. With 5 bases removed from V and 5 bases from J, the gap between germline ends came to 9 bases. CDR1 SNHLY and CDR2 FYNNEI come from the germline V gene. CDR3: CASSLRRTEAFF. The CDR3 DNA follows: TGTGCCAGCAGTTTAAGACGGACTGAAGCTTTCTTT.

The sample holds many counts of this clonotype. V and J are TRBV6-6 and TRBJ1-5; D not resolved. This CDR3 has 12 amino acids. The germline V gene has CDR1 MNHNY and CDR2 SVGAGI (reference sequence). The germline V and J ends were trimmed by 5 bases and 5 bases, with 7 bases remaining between them. The CDR3 DNA is TGTGCCAGCAGTCGGCAAGATCAGCCCCAGCATTTT. This encodes CASSRQDQPQHF.

This clonotype has a handful of counts. The chain joins TRBV3-1 to TRBJ2-2, with D possibly called TRBD1 or TRBD2 (6 bases each). The CDR3 extends over 15 amino acids. Germline V gene lookup returns CDR1 LGHDT and CDR2 YNNKEL (reference sequence). Trimming took 4 bases from V and 4 from J, leaving 13 bases between them. CDR3 DNA sequence: TGTGCCAGCAGCCGGGTAGGAGGGGGCACCGGGGAGCTGTTTTTT. This codes for CASSRVGGGTGELFF.

Many counts were recorded for this clonotype. This chain connects TRBV6-2 or TRBV6-3 to TRBJ2-2; 7 bases align to TRBD1. This CDR3 has 15 amino acids. Germline V gives CDR1 MNHEY, CDR2 SVGEGT. After removal of 10 bases from V and 1 base from J, the junction contained 9 bases not matched to a gene. The CDR3 is CATRVGGRNTGELFF. CDR3 bases: TGTGCCACCCGGGTAGGGGGCCGGAACACCGGGGAGCTGTTTTTT.

This clonotype was observed many times. The chain links TRBV7-9 to TRBJ1-1, with 10 positions matching TRBD1. Germline CDR1 and CDR2: SEHNR and FQNEAQ (reference sequence). This CDR3 is built from 17 residues. After removal of 0 bases from V and 4 bases from J, the junction contained 8 bases not matched to a gene. CDR3 residues: CASSLAFGQGVSTEAFF. The CDR3 DNA reads as TGTGCCAGCAGCTTAGCTTTCGGACAGGGGGTAAGCACTGAAGCTTTCTTT.

By share, this clonotype counts as medium-sized (0.01 to 0.1%). The chain recombines TRBV5-1 with TRBJ2-3, with D hard to call. Per germline, CDR1 SGHRS and CDR2 YFSETQ. The CDR3 extends over 14 amino acids. Trimming shortened V by 0 bases and J by 2 bases, and 7 bases separated the two germline ends. The CDR3 sequence: CASSLVTHTDTQYF. In DNA form, the CDR3 reads TGCGCCAGCAGCTTGGTTACTCACACAGATACGCAGTATTTT.

In this sample, this clonotype turned up many times. The chain couples TRBV18 to TRBJ2-4; the match to TRBD2 covers 12 bases. The germline V gene has CDR1 KGHSH and CDR2 LQKENI. This CDR3 comprises 16 residues. V lost 3 bases to trimming and J lost 3 bases; unmatched junction nucleotides: 3. The CDR3 bases are TGTGCCAGCTCACCCCTAGCGGGAGGGCACAAAAACATTCAGTACTTC. It encodes CASSPLAGGHKNIQYF. The whole variable domain, filled in from reference TRBV18 and TRBJ2-4, reads NAGVMQNPRHLVRRRGQEARLRCSPMKGHSHVYWYRQLPEEGLKFMVYLQKENIIDESGMPKERFSAEFPKEGPSILRIQQVVRGDSAAYFCASSPLAGGHKNIQYFGAGTRLSVL.

V gene TRBV5-5 combines with J gene TRBJ2-1, with D possibly being TRBD1 (5 bases). Germline V gives CDR1 SGHKS, CDR2 YYEKEE (reference sequence). There are 15 residues in the CDR3. V gave up 4 bases and J gave up 5 bases, with 16 bases separating them. The DNA for the CDR3 is TGTGCCAGCAGCCTCTGGGGCCTCCCCCACAATGAGCAGTTCTTC. Amino acid sequence: CASSLWGLPHNEQFF.

V usage is TRBV12-3 or TRBV12-4 and J usage is TRBJ2-6; D remains ambiguous. This CDR3 is 18 amino acids long. The V gene lost 3 bases and the J gene lost 0 bases, with 15 bases spanning the gap. CDR3: CASSFGGWVLSGANVLTF. The CDR3 DNA sequence: TGTGCCAGCAGTTTTGGTGGCTGGGTTCTCTCTGGGGCCAACGTCCTGACTTTC.

The chain carries TRBV12-3 or TRBV12-4 and TRBJ2-1; 9 bases are a match to TRBD1. V gave up 6 bases and J gave up 1 base; unmatched junction bases: 10. The CDR3 runs 17 residues. CDR3 region: CASRSDRGSFSYNEQFF. In nucleotides, the CDR3 is TGTGCCAGCAGGTCCGACAGGGGGAGTTTTTCCTACAATGAGCAGTTCTTC.

This clonotype was seen many times. The rearrangement uses TRBV6-2 or TRBV6-3 and TRBJ2-7; possibly TRBD1 for D (5 bases). The CDR3 is 15 residues long. The V and J ends lost 6 bases and 2 bases respectively, with 17 bases between them. Looked up from germline, CDR1 is MNHEY and CDR2 is SVGEGT. The CDR3 DNA reads as TGTGCCAGCAGGCCCGGGCCAGGGCTGACCTACGAGCAGTACTTC. Protein product: CASRPGPGLTYEQYF.

This clonotype showed up many times. The rearrangement uses TRBV7-9 and TRBJ1-5; D gene uncertain. This CDR3 is built from 12 residues. The V gene lost 1 base and the J gene lost 7 bases, with 5 bases spanning the gap. Germline V gives CDR1 SEHNR, CDR2 FQNEAQ (reference sequence). The CDR3 DNA reads as TGTGCCAGCAGCTTAGATGACCAGCCCCAGCATTTT. Amino acids: CASSLDDQPQHF.

This clonotype showed up many times. V and J are TRBV14 and TRBJ1-1, with 9 nucleotides matching TRBD1. V lost 4 bases, J lost 4 bases, and 7 bases stayed unmatched. This CDR3 contains 15 residues. The germline CDR1 and CDR2 sequences are SGHDN and FVKESK. CDR3 DNA: TGTGCCAGCAGCCCTTTACAGGGGGCCGGCACTGAAGCTTTCTTT. Amino acid sequence: CASSPLQGAGTEAFF.

This clonotype was counted ten times or more. V and J are TRBV19 and TRBJ2-7; TRBD2 aligns across 13 bases. CDR3 length: 18 amino acids. In germline, CDR1 is LNHDA, CDR2 SQIVND (reference sequence). V lost 3 bases and J lost 2; bases outside the gene matches: 10. CDR3 nucleotide sequence: TGTGCCAGTAGTATGAGACTAGCGGGAGGCCGCTCACCCTACGAGCAGTACTTC. Protein sequence: CASSMRLAGGRSPYEQYF.

By share of the sample, this clonotype is medium-sized. Relative to the germline gene, one junction end is altered; a read error may explain this. The gene calls are TRBV29-1 and TRBJ2-7, with TRBD1 matching 8 bases. Germline V CDR1 and CDR2: SQVTM, ANQGSEA. The CDR3 is made up of 12 amino acids. CDR3 residues: CSVEDLDRALVF. The DNA of the CDR3 is TGCAGCGTTGAAGATTTGGACAGGGCTCTCGTCTTC.

In its sample, this clonotype was seen many times. The chain links TRBV4-1 to TRBJ2-1; 10 positions match TRBD1. Per the germline V gene, CDR1 is MGHRA and CDR2 is YSYEKL. The length of the CDR3 is 16 residues. The J segment lost 7 bases and the V segment lost 3 bases, leaving 9 bases of the junction unmatched. This CDR3 reads CASSHPAGTGDNEQFF. CDR3 DNA: TGCGCCAGCAGCCACCCAGCCGGGACAGGGGATAATGAGCAGTTCTTC.

The sample holds many counts of this clonotype. The rearrangement uses TRBV18 and TRBJ2-3, with TRBD2 matching 7 bases. This CDR3 is 14 amino acids long. The germline V gene encodes CDR1 KGHSH and CDR2 LQKENI. Unmatched junction bases numbered 6, after V lost 6 bases and J lost 3 bases. The CDR3 sequence: CASSPGLGTDTQYF. Written as DNA, the CDR3 is TGTGCCAGCTCGCCAGGACTAGGAACAGATACGCAGTATTTT.

The CDR3 loop reads CAISGDRGLGEQYF. In DNA, the CDR3 is TGTGCCATCAGTGGGGACAGGGGGCTCGGCGAGCAGTACTTC. The chain combines TRBV10-3 with TRBJ2-7, with 12 nucleotides matching TRBD1. There are 14 residues in the CDR3. Per the germline V gene, CDR1 is ENHRY and CDR2 is SYGVKD. With V trimmed by 4 bases and J by 6 bases, 4 bases remained unmatched.

The sample holds many counts of this clonotype. The CDR3 end shows no conserved phenylalanine or tryptophan, and so a read error is likely. The chain has TRBV4-1 and TRBJ2-7; 9 nucleotides line up with TRBD1. Trimming took 3 bases from V and 5 from J; bases not matched to a gene: 8. The CDR3 extends over 15 amino acids. The germline V gene has CDR1 MGHRA and CDR2 YSYEKL. The CDR3 is CASSHPTGGRNEQYL. CDR3 sequence (DNA): TGCGCCAGCAGCCACCCGACAGGGGGTAGAAACGAGCAGTACTTG.

With regard to this clonotype: A much larger clone differs from this one at a single base, so this may be a read error. The chain recombines TRBV12-3 or TRBV12-4 with TRBJ1-4; D gene unclear. This CDR3 comprises 11 residues. The V gene lost 6 bases and the J gene lost 6 bases, with 5 bases spanning the gap. The chain's CDR3 is CASSHHEKLFF. CDR3 coding DNA: TGTGCCAGCAGCCATCATGAAAAACTGTTTTTT.